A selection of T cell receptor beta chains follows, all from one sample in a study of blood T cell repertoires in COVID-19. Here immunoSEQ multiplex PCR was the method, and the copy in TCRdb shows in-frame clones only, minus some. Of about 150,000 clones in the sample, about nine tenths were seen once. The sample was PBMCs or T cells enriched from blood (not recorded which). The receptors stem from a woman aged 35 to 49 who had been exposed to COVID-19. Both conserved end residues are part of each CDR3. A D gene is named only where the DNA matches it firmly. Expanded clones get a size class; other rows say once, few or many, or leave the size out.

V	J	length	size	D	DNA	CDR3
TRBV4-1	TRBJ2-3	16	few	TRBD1	TGCGCCAGCAGCCAGACCTGGACAGGGAGCACAGATACGCAGTATTTT	CASSQTWTGSTDTQYF
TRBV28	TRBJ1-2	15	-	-	TGTGCCAGCAGTTTATCGGGGGGCATAAACTATGGCTACACCTTC	CASSLSGGINYGYTF
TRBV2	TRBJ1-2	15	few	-	TGTGCCAGCAGTGAATTGCAGGGCTCTAACTATGGCTACACCTTC	CASSELQGSNYGYTF
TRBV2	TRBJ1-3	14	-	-	TGTGCCAGCAGGAGGGAAAGCTCTGGAAACACCATATATTTT	CASRRESSGNTIYF
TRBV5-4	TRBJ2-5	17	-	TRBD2	TGTGCCAGCAGCTCTGCTCTTGGACTAGCGGCACAAGAGACCCAGTACTTC	CASSSALGLAAQETQYF
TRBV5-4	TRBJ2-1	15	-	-	TGTGCCAGCAGCCCGGACGGGAGCTCCTACAATGAGCAGTTCTTC	CASSPDGSSYNEQFF
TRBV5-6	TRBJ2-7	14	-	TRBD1	TGTGCCAGCAGCCCCGGGACAGAATTCTACGAGCAGTACTTC	CASSPGTEFYEQYF
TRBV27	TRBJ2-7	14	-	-	TGTGCCAGCACCACGACACCCGGGGCCTACGAGCAGTACTTC	CASTTTPGAYEQYF
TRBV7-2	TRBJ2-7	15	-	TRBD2	TGTGCCAGCAGCTTAAGATCTAGCGGGGGTGGTGAGCAGTACTTC	CASSLRSSGGGEQYF
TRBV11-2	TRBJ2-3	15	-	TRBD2	TGTGCCAGCAGCCCTCTAGCGGGAGTTACTAATACGCAGTATTTT	CASSPLAGVTNTQYF
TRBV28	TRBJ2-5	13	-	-	TGTGCCAGCAGTTCCTACTCCAAAGAGACCCAGTACTTC	CASSSYSKETQYF
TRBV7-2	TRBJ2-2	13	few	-	TGTGCCAGCAGCTTAGCGGCCACCGGGGAGCTGTTTTTT	CASSLAATGELFF
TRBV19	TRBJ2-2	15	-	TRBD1	TGTGCCAGTAGGTCGGGACAGAGAAACACCGGGGAGCTGTTTTTT	CASRSGQRNTGELFF
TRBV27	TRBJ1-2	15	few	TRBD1	TGTGCCAGCAGTTCTCCGGGGACAGGGTACTATGGCTACACCTTC	CASSSPGTGYYGYTF
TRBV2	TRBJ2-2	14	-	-	TGTGCCAGCAGTGGACTTGCGAGGGCCGGGGAGCTGTTTTTT	CASSGLARAGELFF
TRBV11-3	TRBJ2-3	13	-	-	TGTGCCAGCAGCTTAGAGGCGGTCGATACGCAGTATTTT	CASSLEAVDTQYF
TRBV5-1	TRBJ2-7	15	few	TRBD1	TGCGCCAGCAGCTTGTCCGGGACAGAGTACGACGAGCAGTACTTC	CASSLSGTEYDEQYF
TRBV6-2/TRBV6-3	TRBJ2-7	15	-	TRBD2	TGTGCCAGCAGTTACCCTAAAAGCGGGAGTTGGGAGCAGTACTTC	CASSYPKSGSWEQYF
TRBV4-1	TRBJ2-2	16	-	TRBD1	TGCGCCAGCAGCCCCGGCGGGACAGGGAACACCGGGGAGCTGTTTTTT	CASSPGGTGNTGELFF
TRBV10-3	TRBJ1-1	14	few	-	TGTGCCATCAGTGCTGGCGCCGGGGGCACTGAAGCTTTCTTT	CAISAGAGGTEAFF
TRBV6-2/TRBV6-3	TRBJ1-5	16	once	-	TGTGCCAGCAGTTACTCGCGTAGTGGGCTGTATCAGCCCCAGCATTTT	CASSYSRSGLYQPQHF
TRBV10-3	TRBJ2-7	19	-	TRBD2	TGTGCCATCAGACCAACGGGACTAGCGGGGGTAGGTTTGTCCTACGAGCAGTACTTC	CAIRPTGLAGVGLSYEQYF
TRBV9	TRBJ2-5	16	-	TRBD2	TGTGCCAGCAGCGAAAGCGGGACCCTGTACCAAGAGACCCAGTACTTC	CASSESGTLYQETQYF
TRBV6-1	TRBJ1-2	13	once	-	TGTGCCAGCAGTTTGCCCCTGAGCTATGGCTACACCTTC	CASSLPLSYGYTF
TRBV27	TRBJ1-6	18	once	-	TGTGCCAGCAGTTTATCGTCCTCAGGGTACTCCTATAATTCACCCCTCCACTTT	CASSLSSSGYSYNSPLHF
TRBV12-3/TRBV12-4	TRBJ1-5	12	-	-	TGTGCCAGCAGTTCCGGTAATCAGCCCCAGCATTTT	CASSSGNQPQHF
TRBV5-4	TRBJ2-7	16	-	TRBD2	TGTGCCAGCAGCTTGGGCGGACTAGCGGGCTCCTACGAGCAGTACTTC	CASSLGGLAGSYEQYF
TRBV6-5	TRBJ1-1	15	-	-	TGTGCCAGCAGTCCTATCGGTGGAGCGAAGACTGAAGCTTTCTTT	CASSPIGGAKTEAFF
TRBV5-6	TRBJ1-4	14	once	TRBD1	TGTGCCAGCAGCTTGGACAGGGGCTCGGAAAAACTGTTTTTT	CASSLDRGSEKLFF
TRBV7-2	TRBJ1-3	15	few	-	TGTGCCAGCAGCTCCGACAGGAACTCTGGAAACACCATATATTTT	CASSSDRNSGNTIYF
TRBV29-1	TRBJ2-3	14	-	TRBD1	TGCAGCGTCGTCGACAGGGGTGTCACAGATACGCAGTATTTT	CSVVDRGVTDTQYF
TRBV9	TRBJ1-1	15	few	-	TGTGCCAGCAGCCTACAGGGATCCATGAACACTGAAGCTTTCTTT	CASSLQGSMNTEAFF
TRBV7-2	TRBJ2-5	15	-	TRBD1	TGTGCCAGCAGACAACGGACAGGGTTGGGGGAGACCCAGTACTTC	CASRQRTGLGETQYF
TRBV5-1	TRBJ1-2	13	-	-	TGCGCCAGCAGCTTCGGGACATCCGATGGCTACACCTTC	CASSFGTSDGYTF
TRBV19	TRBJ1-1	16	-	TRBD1	TGTGCCAGTAGAACAAGGACAGGGAACATGAACACTGAAGCTTTCTTT	CASRTRTGNMNTEAFF
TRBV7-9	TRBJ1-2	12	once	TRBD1	TGTGCCAGCAGCCGGGACAGCTATGGCTACACCTTC	CASSRDSYGYTF
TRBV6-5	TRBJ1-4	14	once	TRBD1	TGTGCCAGCGGCAGGGACAGGGGGAGGGAAAAACTGTTTTTT	CASGRDRGREKLFF
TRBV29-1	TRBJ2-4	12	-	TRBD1	TGCAGCGTGGGACAGACCAAAAACATTCAGTACTTC	CSVGQTKNIQYF
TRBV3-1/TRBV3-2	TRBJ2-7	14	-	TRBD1	TGTGCCAGCAGCCAGGGACAGCGGACCTACGAGCAGTACTTC	CASSQGQRTYEQYF